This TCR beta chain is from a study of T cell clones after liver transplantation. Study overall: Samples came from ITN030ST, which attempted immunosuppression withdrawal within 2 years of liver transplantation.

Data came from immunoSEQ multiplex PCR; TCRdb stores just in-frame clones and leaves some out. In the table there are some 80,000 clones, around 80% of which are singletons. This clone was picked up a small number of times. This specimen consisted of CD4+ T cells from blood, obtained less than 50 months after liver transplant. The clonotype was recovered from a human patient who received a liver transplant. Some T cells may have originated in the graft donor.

This chain's CDR3 is CASREQRGPYEQYF. The CDR3 nucleotides are TGTGCCAGCAGGGAGCAAAGGGGGCCCTACGAGCAGTACTTC. V usage is TRBV7-2 and J usage is TRBJ2-7, with 7 positions matching TRBD1. V lost 6 bases and J lost 2; bases outside the gene matches: 7. This CDR3 has 14 residues. Germline CDR1 is SGHTA and CDR2 is FQGNSA.